The entry that follows covers one TCR beta chain sequence. Its cognate antigen is unknown. The CDR3 is made up of 13 amino acids. The germline V and J ends were trimmed by 10 bases and 0 bases, with 9 bases remaining between them. Germline values: CDR1 SGHAT, CDR2 FQNNGV. The assay was immunoSEQ multiplex PCR, and TCRdb's table has in-frame clones only and misses some. Of tens of thousands of clones detected, roughly 89% appear once; the ten largest clones hold roughly 15%. This sample was taken from a study of T cells in localized non-small cell lung cancer. Study-wide findings and caveats: Sequence data derive from only one tumor region, so heterogeneity remains possible. Among the tissues sampled, uninvolved adjacent lung had the highest T cell clonality, above tumor. Greater T cell density in blood accompanied longer overall survival. Adjacent lung had a median roughly 58 of the 100 largest tumor clones.

V and J are TRBV11-2 and TRBJ1-4; D perhaps matches TRBD1 (5 bases). The TCR sequence derives from a man between 35 and 75 years old with stage I squamous cell lung carcinoma. The specimen comprised peripheral blood, sampled before any cancer treatment. CDR3 DNA sequence: TGTGCCACCTCGACAGCAACTAATGAAAAACTGTTTTTT. This codes for CATSTATNEKLFF.